The 2 T cell receptor beta chains below were found in one sample sequenced in a study of T-cell reconstitution after alpha-beta-depleted transplantation in children. The library targeted TCRbeta and was prepared with unique molecular identifiers. MiXCR was run by TCRdb on the PCR reads, yielding one entry per CDR3 protein. The sample carries approximately 130,000 distinct CDR3 sequences, about a tenth recorded once. The specimen comprised PBMCs, mostly from graft donor cells, sampled 180 days after TCRalphabeta/CD19-depleted stem cell transplant. Receptor source: a girl under three years old who had a stem cell transplant for combined immunodeficiency, so the T cells may come from the graft donor.

The chain couples TRBV7-2 to TRBJ2-1; 9 bases map to TRBD2. Trimming at V came to 0 bases and at J to 4 bases, leaving 7 bases not matched to a gene. The CDR3 loop spans 17 amino acids. Germline CDR1 reads SGHTA; CDR2 reads FQGNSA. In DNA form, the CDR3 reads TGTGCCAGCAGCTTAGCGGCTAGCGGGGTACTATACAATGAGCAGTTCTTC. Its protein product is CASSLAASGVLYNEQFF.

This clonotype was recorded many times. The rearrangement joins TRBV20-1 to TRBJ2-3; 12 positions match TRBD2. Germline CDR1 reads DFQATT; CDR2 reads SNEGSKA (reference sequence). Losses at the gene ends were 3 bases for V and 3 bases for J; bases not matched to a gene: 7. CDR3 length: 16 residues. CDR3 sequence: CSASLAGGIGTDTQYF. CDR3 nucleotide sequence: TGCAGTGCTAGCCTAGCGGGAGGGATTGGGACAGATACGCAGTATTTT.